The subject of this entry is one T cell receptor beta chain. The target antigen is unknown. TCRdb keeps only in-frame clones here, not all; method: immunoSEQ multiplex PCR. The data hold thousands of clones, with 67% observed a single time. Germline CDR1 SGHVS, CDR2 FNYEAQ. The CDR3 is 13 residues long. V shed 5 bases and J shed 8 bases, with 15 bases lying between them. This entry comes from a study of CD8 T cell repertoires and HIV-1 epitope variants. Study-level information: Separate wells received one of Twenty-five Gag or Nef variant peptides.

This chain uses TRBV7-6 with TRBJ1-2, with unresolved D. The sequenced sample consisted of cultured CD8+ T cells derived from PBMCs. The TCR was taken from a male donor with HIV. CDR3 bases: TGTGCCAGCAGCCCCGGACTTATTGCGGGCTACACCTTC. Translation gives CASSPGLIAGYTF.